This T cell receptor (beta chain) was obtained from a study of cytomegalovirus exposure and HLA in healthy donors. The study, taken as a whole, reports: Several V segments, TRBV6-2 and TRBV6-3 among them, could not be told apart and were dropped. The listing of 150 to 200 TCR beta chains classed them as cytomegalovirus-associated. Through in vitro validation, a few CMV-associated chains were shown to be specific for CMV antigens. TCR beta chain V- and J-gene trimming was linked, in a later analysis, to a missense variant in DCLRE1C.

In regard to this clone: Its antigen is still unknown.

PCR involved 60 Vbeta and 13 Jbeta primers. Profiled with immunoSEQ multiplex PCR; TCRdb holds only in-frame clones, not every one. The table shows roughly 110,000 clones, with 75% occurring only once. The V end lost 1 base, the J end lost 2 bases, and 8 bases lay between the germline ends. Germline V gene lookup returns CDR1 SGHTA and CDR2 FQGTGA. The CDR3 consists of 15 residues. The sequencing input was PBMCs. The V call is TRBV7-3, the J call TRBJ2-2, with no clear D. The clonotype comes from a male donor in good health and CMV-seropositive. CDR3 nucleotides: TGTGCCAGCAGCTTAAGGGCAGCTAACACCGGGGAGCTGTTTTTT. It specifies CASSLRAANTGELFF.